The present T cell receptor beta chain was sequenced within a study of T cells after yellow fever vaccination. Study-level information: Researchers used SMART-Seq v4 Ultra Low Input to prepare fractions that had low cell numbers. Study findings and constraints: The booster response re-showed most primary clones: around 96% CD4, over 80% CD8. The secondary T-cell response peaked on day 5, not day 15, but was weaker.

A 5'RACE template-switching step, the method used to make TCR cDNA, added a universal primer site and UMIs. TCRdb re-called the 5' RACE reads with MiXCR, one entry per CDR3 protein. The table lists about 330,000 distinct CDR3 sequences, about 8.3% of them singletons. CDR1 and CDR2 from the germline V gene are DFQATT and SNEGSKA (reference sequence). The CDR3 spans 18 residues. With 2 bases clipped from V and 0 bases from J, the junction kept 8 bases outside the gene matches. With respect to this clonotype: No antigen is known for it.

The rearrangement uses TRBV20-1 and TRBJ2-3; 13 positions match TRBD2. Sequenced material: PBMCs, taken around 45 days after the first yellow fever vaccination. This receptor was obtained from a man aged 18 to 30 who received the YFV17D yellow fever vaccine. The CDR3 coding sequence is TGCAGTGCTAGAAGGGTTGGGGGACTAGCGGGGAGCACAGATACGCAGTATTTT. This codes for CSARRVGGLAGSTDTQYF.